The clone carrying this TCR beta chain occurred many times. Its antigen is not identified. This sample was included in a study of T cells in Graves' hyperthyroidism and ophthalmopathy. Overall study context: It was at initial diagnosis, before any treatment, that peripheral blood was collected.

Per the germline V gene, CDR1 is MNHNS and CDR2 is SASEGT. CDR3 size: 16 residues. Deletions cut 5 bases from V and 5 bases from J, with 22 bases between. Exclusion of a patient resulted from uncontrolled infection, other autoimmune disease, pregnancy or lactation. Amplification targeted TCR beta CDR3 regions from RNA transcripts. During a first-round RT-PCR of the TCR CDR3, the HTBI primer set was used. TCRdb used MiXCR to reprocess the multiplex PCR reads, holding one entry per CDR3 protein. The table lists under 450,000 distinct CDR3 sequences, 15% to 18% of them singletons. General observations from the study: Most thyroid-expanded clonotypes above 0.001 were also found in blood. A model using 13 V-J features told ophthalmopathy apart from stable hyperthyroidism.

The sequence was obtained from a woman between 18 and 29 years old with Graves' hyperthyroidism. This rearrangement joins TRBV6-1 to TRBJ2-7, with a possible D match to TRBD2 (7 bases). Sequencing was carried out using blood. CDR3 coding DNA: TGTGCCAGCAGTCCCAAGGGGGGGCAGGGTACAAACGAGCAGTACTTC. The encoded protein is CASSPKGGQGTNEQYF.